This TCR beta chain was documented in a study of T cells in Graves' hyperthyroidism and ophthalmopathy. Looking at the study overall: Peripheral blood samples were taken at initial diagnosis, prior to any treatment. Study-wide points: The model made its ophthalmopathy prediction, and onset followed a median roughly 6.5 months later.

Trimming shortened V by 2 bases and J by 0 bases, and 11 bases separated the two germline ends. Germline V lookup: CDR1 SGHRS, CDR2 YFSETQ. The CDR3 covers 16 residues. Authors of the study amplified TCR beta CDR3 regions from RNA transcripts. The HTBI primer set drove a first-round RT-PCR of the TCR CDR3. In TCRdb, the multiplex PCR reads were re-called with MiXCR into one record per CDR3 protein. The sample shows approximately 410,000 distinct CDR3 sequences, roughly 14% of them seen only once. Many counts were recorded for this clonotype. The antigen remains unidentified. Uncontrolled infection, other autoimmune disease, pregnancy or lactation led to exclusion. From 10 ml of fresh peripheral blood, PBMCs were isolated.

The clonotype was recovered from a young man with Graves' ophthalmopathy. Sequenced material: blood. This chain links TRBV5-1 with TRBJ1-4; D gene unclear. The CDR3: CASSFIGRATNEKLFF. In DNA, the CDR3 is TGCGCCAGCAGCTTTATAGGAAGGGCAACTAATGAAAAACTGTTTTTT.